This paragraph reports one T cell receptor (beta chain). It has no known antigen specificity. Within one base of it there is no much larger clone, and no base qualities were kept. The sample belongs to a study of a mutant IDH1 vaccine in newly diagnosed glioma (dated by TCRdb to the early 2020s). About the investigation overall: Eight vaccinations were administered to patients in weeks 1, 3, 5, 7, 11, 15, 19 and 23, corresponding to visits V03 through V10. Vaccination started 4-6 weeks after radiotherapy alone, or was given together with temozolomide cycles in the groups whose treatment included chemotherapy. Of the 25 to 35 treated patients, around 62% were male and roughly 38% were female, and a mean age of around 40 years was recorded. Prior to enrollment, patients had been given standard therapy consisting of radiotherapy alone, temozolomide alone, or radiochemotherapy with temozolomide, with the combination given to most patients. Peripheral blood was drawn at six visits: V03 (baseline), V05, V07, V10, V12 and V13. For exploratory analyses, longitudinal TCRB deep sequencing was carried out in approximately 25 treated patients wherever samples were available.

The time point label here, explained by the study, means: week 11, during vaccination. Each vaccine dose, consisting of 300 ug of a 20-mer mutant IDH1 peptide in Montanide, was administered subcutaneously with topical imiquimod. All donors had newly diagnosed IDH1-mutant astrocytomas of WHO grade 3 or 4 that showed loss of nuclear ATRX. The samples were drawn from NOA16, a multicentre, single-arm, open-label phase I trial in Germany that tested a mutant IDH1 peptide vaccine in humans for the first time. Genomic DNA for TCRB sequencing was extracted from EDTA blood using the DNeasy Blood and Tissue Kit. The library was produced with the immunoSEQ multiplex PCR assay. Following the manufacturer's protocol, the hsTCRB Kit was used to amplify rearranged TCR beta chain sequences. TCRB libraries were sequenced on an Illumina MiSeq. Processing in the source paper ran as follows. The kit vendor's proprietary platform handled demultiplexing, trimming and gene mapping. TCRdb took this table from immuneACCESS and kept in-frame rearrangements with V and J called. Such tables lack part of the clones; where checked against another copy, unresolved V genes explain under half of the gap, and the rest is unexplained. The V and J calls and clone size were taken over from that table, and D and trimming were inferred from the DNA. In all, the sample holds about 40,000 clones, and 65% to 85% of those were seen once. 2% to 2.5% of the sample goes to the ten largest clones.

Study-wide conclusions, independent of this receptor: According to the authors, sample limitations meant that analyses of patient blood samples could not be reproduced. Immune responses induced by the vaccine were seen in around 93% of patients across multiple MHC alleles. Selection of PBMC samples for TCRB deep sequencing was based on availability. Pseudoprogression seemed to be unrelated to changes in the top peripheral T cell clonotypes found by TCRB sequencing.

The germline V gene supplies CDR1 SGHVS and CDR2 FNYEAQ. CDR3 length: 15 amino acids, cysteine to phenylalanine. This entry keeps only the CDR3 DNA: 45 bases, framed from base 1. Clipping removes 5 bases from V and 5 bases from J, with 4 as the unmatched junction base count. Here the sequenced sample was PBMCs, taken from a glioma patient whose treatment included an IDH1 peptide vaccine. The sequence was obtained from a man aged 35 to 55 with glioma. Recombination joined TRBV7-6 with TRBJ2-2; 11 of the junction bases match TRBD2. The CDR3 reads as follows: CASSRSGRATGELFF. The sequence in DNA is TGTGCCAGCAGCCGTAGCGGGAGGGCAACCGGGGAGCTGTTTTTT.